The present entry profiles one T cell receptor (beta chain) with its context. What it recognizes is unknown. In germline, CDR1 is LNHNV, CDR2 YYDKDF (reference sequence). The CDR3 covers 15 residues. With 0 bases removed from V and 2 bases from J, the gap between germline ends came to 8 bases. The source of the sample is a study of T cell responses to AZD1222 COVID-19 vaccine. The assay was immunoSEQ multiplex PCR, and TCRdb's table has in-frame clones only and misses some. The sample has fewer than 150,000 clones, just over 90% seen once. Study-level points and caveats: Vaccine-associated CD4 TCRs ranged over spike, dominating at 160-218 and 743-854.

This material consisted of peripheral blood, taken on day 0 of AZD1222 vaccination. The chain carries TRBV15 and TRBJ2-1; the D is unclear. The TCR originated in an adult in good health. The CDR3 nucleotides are TGTGCCACCAGCAGAGATCCGATTACCTACAATGAGCAGTTCTTC. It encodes CATSRDPITYNEQFF.